This T cell receptor (beta chain) stems from a study of blood T cell repertoires in COVID-19. Overall study context: PBMCs, B-cell-depleted T cells, or T cells provided the cDNA or gDNA that made up the material.

Clones were read by immunoSEQ multiplex PCR, and TCRdb kept only the in-frame ones, dropping some. The sample holds about 300,000 clones, approximately 88% seen once. The CDR3 is 15 amino acids. The germline V and J ends were trimmed by 6 bases and 6 bases, with 16 bases remaining between them. Germline V gives CDR1 SGHRS, CDR2 YFSETQ. The source material was peripheral blood. The gene calls are TRBV5-1 and TRBJ2-6; possible D gene TRBD1, 6 bases. The clonotype comes from a woman aged 30 to 39 who had recovered from COVID-19. The CDR3 sequence: CASTPQTGMANVLTF. The CDR3 nucleotides are TGCGCCAGCACCCCTCAAACAGGGATGGCCAACGTCCTGACTTTC.